This section outlines one TCR beta chain sequence together with its context. The sample comes from a study of blood T cell repertoires in COVID-19. Germline V gives CDR1 MGHDK, CDR2 SYGVNS. The length of the CDR3 is 12 residues. Trimming took 5 bases from V and 5 from J, leaving 9 bases between them. Clones were sequenced by immunoSEQ multiplex PCR, and TCRdb holds only the in-frame ones, with some missing. The sample lists about 140,000 clones, roughly 82% occurring once. The chain uses TRBV25-1 and TRBJ1-2, with D maybe TRBD1 (6 bases). The sequencing sample was made of peripheral blood. This TCR was sampled from a man aged 60-69 years with active or convalescent COVID-19. CDR3 DNA sequence: TGTGCCAGCAGTCCAGGGGATTATGGCTACACCTTC. Translation gives CASSPGDYGYTF.